These 27 T cell receptor beta chains were sequenced from one sample in a study of T cells in Graves' hyperthyroidism and ophthalmopathy. Amplified regions were TCR beta CDR3 sequences from RNA transcripts. An initial round of RT-PCR targeting the TCR CDR3 relied on the HTBI primer set. MiXCR, run by TCRdb on the multiplex PCR reads, gives a single entry per CDR3 protein. The sample has about 52,000 distinct CDR3 sequences, roughly 50% seen once. The sample taken for sequencing was blood. These TCRs come from a woman between 45 and 65 years old with Graves' ophthalmopathy.

J is TRBJ2-3 and V is TRBV7-2; D is perhaps TRBD1 or TRBD2 (5 bases each). This CDR3 has 16 residues. V was trimmed by 0 bases and J by 5 bases, leaving 15 bases between them. CDR1 and CDR2 from the germline V gene are SGHTA and FQGNSA. The CDR3 reads CASSLAPRDRGDTQYF. The CDR3 nucleotides are TGTGCCAGCAGCTTAGCCCCTAGGGACCGGGGAGATACGCAGTATTTT.

In this sample, this clonotype turned up many times. This chain joins TRBV9 and TRBJ2-6; TRBD1 aligns across 7 bases. This CDR3 has 16 amino acids. Trimming took 3 bases from V and 0 from J; bases not matched to a gene: 3. In germline, CDR1 is SGDLS, CDR2 YYNGEE. The CDR3 DNA sequence: TGTGCCAGCAGCGGGTACAGGGGCTCTGGGGCCAACGTCCTGACTTTC. Amino acids: CASSGYRGSGANVLTF. The whole variable domain, remainder taken from reference TRBV9 and TRBJ2-6, is DSGVTQTPKHLITATGQRVTLRCSPRSGDLSVYWYQQSLDQGLQFLIQYYNGEERAKGNILERFSAQQFPDLHSELNLSSLELGDSALYFCASSGYRGSGANVLTFGAGSRLTVL.

The chain recombines TRBV15 with TRBJ2-7; unclear D gene. The V and J ends lost 3 bases and 4 bases respectively, with 10 bases between them. CDR1 and CDR2 (germline): LNHNV, YYDKDF (reference sequence). This CDR3 contains 13 residues. CDR3 residues: CATSSLEGYEQYF. The DNA for the CDR3 is TGTGCCACCAGCAGCTTGGAAGGGTACGAGCAGTACTTC.

A remark on this clonotype: A much larger clone lies one base from this, so it may be a read error. The V call is TRBV6-2 or TRBV6-3, the J call TRBJ2-7; 9 nucleotides match TRBD2. J lost 2 bases, V lost 1 base, and 9 bases had no gene match. The CDR3 runs to 17 residues. In germline, CDR1 is MNHEY, CDR2 SVGEGT. The CDR3 bases are TGTGCCAGCAGTTACTTCCCTCCTAGCGGGGACGCCTACGAGCAGTACTTC. This translates into CASSYFPPSGDAYEQYF.

The chain has TRBV20-1 and TRBJ1-5; D is ambiguous. CDR3 length equals 14 residues. CDR1 DFQATT and CDR2 SNEGSKA come from the germline V gene (reference sequence). The V end lost 1 base, the J end lost 2 bases, and 9 bases lay between the germline ends. CDR3 in DNA: TGCAGTGCTAGAGGTGGTGACGGCAATCAGCCCCAGCATTTT. It is translated as CSARGGDGNQPQHF.

This clonotype was recorded only once. The V gene is TRBV20-1, the J gene TRBJ2-7; possible D gene TRBD2, 7 bases. V lost 3 bases, J lost 4 bases, and 16 bases lay in between. The CDR3 loop spans 14 amino acids. Germline V CDR1 and CDR2: DFQATT, SNEGSKA (reference sequence). The CDR3: CSASGGGAVYEQYF. CDR3 DNA sequence: TGCAGTGCTAGTGGCGGGGGCGCAGTATACGAGCAGTACTTC.

This clonotype was recorded a few times. The genes are TRBV30 and TRBJ1-2; no clear D gene. In germline, CDR1 is GTSNPN, CDR2 SVGIG (reference sequence). Trimming pared 0 bases from V and 8 bases from J, leaving 10 bases between. This CDR3 region has 12 residues. The CDR3 loop reads CAWSVWAAGYTF. For the CDR3, the DNA is TGTGCCTGGAGTGTATGGGCCGCCGGCTACACCTTC.

This chain connects TRBV7-9 to TRBJ1-5; 7 nucleotides match TRBD1. Germline CDR1 reads SEHNR; CDR2 reads FQNEAQ (reference sequence). Trimming took 5 bases from V and 9 from J; bases not matched to a gene: 13. The CDR3 sequence is 15 residues long. In DNA form, the CDR3 reads TGTGCCAGCAGCCCAAGGGACAGCGTACCACGGCCCCAGCATTTT. Amino acids: CASSPRDSVPRPQHF.

V usage is TRBV20-1 and J usage is TRBJ2-7; D is possibly TRBD2 (6 bases). The germline V gene encodes CDR1 DFQATT and CDR2 SNEGSKA (reference sequence). CDR3 length: 11 residues. The V gene lost 3 bases and the J gene lost 3 bases, with 6 bases spanning the gap. The CDR3 spells CSASGGYEQYF. In nucleotides, the CDR3 is TGCAGTGCTAGCGGGGGCTACGAGCAGTACTTC.

This clonotype was counted at least ten times. The V gene is TRBV6-1, the J gene TRBJ1-5; possibly TRBD1 for D (6 bases). Germline V gene lookup returns CDR1 MNHNS and CDR2 SASEGT. The V gene lost 6 bases and the J gene lost 4 bases, with 13 bases spanning the gap. The CDR3 runs 14 residues. Here the CDR3 reads CASSMTGSNQPQHF. DNA for the CDR3: TGTGCCAGCAGCATGACAGGAAGTAATCAGCCCCAGCATTTT.

This clonotype was counted ten times or more. The chain is built from TRBV5-1 and TRBJ2-3; the match to TRBD1 covers 8 bases. Germline CDR1 SGHRS, CDR2 YFSETQ. J lost 1 base, V lost 4 bases, and 8 bases had no gene match. The CDR3 is made up of 16 amino acids. CDR3 DNA sequence: TGCGCCAGCAGCCCCGGGACAGGCTCGGGCACAGATACGCAGTATTTT. As protein: CASSPGTGSGTDTQYF. The variable domain in full, completed from reference TRBV5-1 and TRBJ2-3, reads KAGVTQTPRYLIKTRGQQVTLSCSPISGHRSVSWYQQTPGQGLQFLFEYFSETQRNKGNFPGRFSGRQFSNSRSEMNVSTLELGDSALYLCASSPGTGSGTDTQYFGPGTRLTVL.

The count of this clonotype is one. An end of the junction differs from the germline gene, which may be a read error. The chain joins TRBV2 to TRBJ2-3; 8 nucleotides agree with TRBD2. The germline gives CDR1 SNHLY, CDR2 FYNNEI. CDR3 size: 15 residues. The CDR3 bases are TGTGCCTGCAGTGCCGAGCGGGGGCGCACAGATACGCAGTATTTT. It codes for CACSAERGRTDTQYF.

The chain carries TRBV20-1 and TRBJ2-7; 15 bases match TRBD2. Trimming took 6 bases from V and 6 from J; bases not matched to a gene: 9. The CDR3 is made up of 15 amino acids. In germline, CDR1 is DFQATT, CDR2 SNEGSKA (reference sequence). CDR3 sequence reads: CSARTSGGAPSEQYF. The CDR3 bases are TGCAGTGCGAGGACTAGCGGGGGGGCTCCTAGCGAGCAGTACTTC.

This clonotype was recorded a few times. The chain is built from TRBV15 and TRBJ1-6; D not certain. This CDR3 is built from 14 residues. Germline V gives CDR1 LNHNV, CDR2 YYDKDF (reference sequence). V was pared by 3 bases and J by 7 bases, with 10 bases between. The CDR3 DNA sequence: TGTGCCACCAGCAGTTCGCTCGGCAATTCACCCCTCCACTTT. It translates to CATSSSLGNSPLHF.

The rearrangement uses TRBV20-1 and TRBJ2-7; D is possibly TRBD1 (6 bases). V shed 1 base and J shed 7 bases, with 17 bases lying between them. This CDR3 contains 14 residues. CDR1 and CDR2 from the germline V gene are DFQATT and SNEGSKA (reference sequence). The CDR3 DNA follows: TGCAGTGCTAGAGGTCAGGGGTTCGGCAATGAGCAGTACGTC. It specifies CSARGQGFGNEQYV.

On this clonotype: Since the CDR3 does not end with the conserved phenylalanine or tryptophan, this likely comes from a read error. The gene calls are TRBV5-6 and TRBJ2-1; 8 positions match TRBD2. The CDR3 has 15 residues. Germline lookup yields CDR1 SGHDT and CDR2 YYEEEE. The CDR3 spells CASRLFGRAYNEQFS. The DNA of the CDR3 is TGTGCCAGCCGCTTGTTCGGGAGGGCCTACAATGAGCAGTTCTCC.

This clonotype was detected many times. The chain links TRBV9 to TRBJ2-3, with TRBD2 matching over 12 bases. With 2 bases clipped from V and 3 bases from J, the junction kept 1 base outside the gene matches. From germline, CDR1 is SGDLS and CDR2 YYNGEE. The CDR3 is made up of 15 amino acids. The CDR3 DNA reads TGTGCCAGCAGCGTGACTAGCGGGAGTACAGATACGCAGTATTTT. It yields the protein CASSVTSGSTDTQYF.

Ten or more counts support this clonotype. The rearrangement joins TRBV6-5 to TRBJ1-4; 7 bases are shared with TRBD1. The length of the CDR3 is 15 residues. CDR1 is MNHEY and CDR2 is SVGAGI in the germline V gene. V shed 2 bases and J 6 bases; nucleotides not matched to a gene: 6. CDR3 DNA sequence: TGTGCCAGCAGTTACGCGGGACAGCGTGATGAAAAACTGTTTTTT. Encoded protein: CASSYAGQRDEKLFF.

This clonotype was recorded many times. V and J are TRBV5-6 and TRBJ1-1; D may be TRBD1 (5 bases). This CDR3 is 14 amino acids long. Trimming pared 7 bases from V and 6 bases from J, leaving 19 bases between. CDR1 is SGHDT and CDR2 is YYEEEE in the germline V gene. The CDR3 sequence: CASLPREGGAEAFF. The DNA for the CDR3 is TGTGCCAGCTTACCCCGGGAAGGAGGGGCTGAAGCTTTCTTT.

This clonotype was counted many times. A junction boundary mismatches the germline segment, possibly from a read error. This sequence joins TRBV4-1 and TRBJ1-5; D gene ambiguous. This CDR3 contains 13 residues. Germline V lookup: CDR1 MGHRA, CDR2 YSYEKL. CDR3 loop: CASSQVGGKPPHF. Written as DNA, the CDR3 is TGCGCCAGCAGCCAAGTAGGTGGAAAGCCCCCGCATTTT.

In its sample, this clonotype was seen many times. The chain combines TRBV6-5 with TRBJ2-2; D might be TRBD1 (7 bases). Trimming left V 2 bases short and J 1 base short, with 11 bases between. Germline V CDR1 and CDR2: MNHEY, SVGAGI. This CDR3 contains 16 residues. Here the CDR3 reads CASSYGGTVNTGELFF. CDR3 bases: TGTGCCAGCAGTTACGGCGGGACAGTGAACACCGGGGAGCTGTTTTTT.

This clonotype was seen ten or more times. The rearrangement joins TRBV20-1 to TRBJ2-3; TRBD2 agrees at 8 bases. Trimming at V came to 5 bases and at J to 2 bases, leaving 15 bases not matched to a gene. The CDR3 contains 17 residues. CDR1 and CDR2 from the germline V gene are DFQATT and SNEGSKA (reference sequence). The CDR3 coding sequence is TGCAGTGCTCTCAGCTCTGGGGTAGCGGGGCCCACAGATACGCAGTATTTT. Protein sequence: CSALSSGVAGPTDTQYF.

Only one count was recorded for this clonotype. The J gene is TRBJ2-5, the V gene TRBV6-5, with TRBD2 matching over 13 bases. The CDR3 totals 15 residues. Germline CDR1 and CDR2: MNHEY and SVGAGI. Trimming removed 6 bases from V and 5 bases from J; junction bases left unmatched: 6. The CDR3 sequence is CASSPLAGGPETQYF. The CDR3 bases are TGTGCCAGCAGCCCACTAGCGGGGGGGCCGGAGACCCAGTACTTC.

This clonotype was detected many times. Possible read error: a much larger clone is one base away. Lacking the conserved final phenylalanine or tryptophan, this CDR3 likely reflects a read error. The chain combines TRBV24-1 with TRBJ2-1; the D call may be TRBD1 or TRBD2 (5 bases each). CDR3 size: 18 residues. Trimming cost V 1 base and J 4 bases, with 19 bases left between them. CDR1 and CDR2 (germline): KGHDR, SFDVKD. The CDR3, as DNA: TGTGCCACCAGTGATTTCCTCGGACCCGCAGGGACGTACAATGAGCAGTTCCTC. It yields the protein CATSDFLGPAGTYNEQFL.

This clonotype appeared many times. This sequence joins TRBV5-4 and TRBJ2-3; tentatively, D is TRBD1 (6 bases). The CDR3 has 14 residues. Germline CDR1 is SGHNT and CDR2 is YYREEE (reference sequence). Trimming cost V 1 base and J 0 bases, with 6 bases left between them. CDR3 nucleotide sequence: TGTGCCAGCAGCTTGACAGGGAGCACAGATACGCAGTATTTT. Translating gives CASSLTGSTDTQYF.

In the case of this clonotype: Germline and junction disagree at one end, which may indicate a read error. This sequence joins TRBV2 and TRBJ1-5; D gene unclear. Germline CDR1 reads SNHLY; CDR2 reads FYNNEI. This CDR3 region has 13 residues. CDR3 coding DNA: TGCGCCAGCAGTGTAAATAGCAATCAGCCCCAGCATTTT. Its translation is CASSVNSNQPQHF. The entire variable domain, with the rest obtained from reference TRBV2 and TRBJ1-5, is as follows: EPEVTQTPSHQVTQMGQEVILRCVPISNHLYFYWYRQILGQKVEFLVSFYNNEISEKSEIFDDQFSVERPDGSNFTLKIRSTKLEDSAMYFCASSVNSNQPQHFGDGTRLSIL.

This clonotype was recorded many times. The chain carries TRBV19 and TRBJ2-3, with 8 bases that match TRBD1. V lost 7 bases, J lost 3 bases, and 6 bases stayed unmatched. The CDR3 is 14 residues long. Germline CDR1 and CDR2: LNHDA and SQIVND (reference sequence). CDR3 DNA sequence: TGTGCCAGTACCAGGACAGGGACAACAGATACGCAGTATTTT. It specifies CASTRTGTTDTQYF.